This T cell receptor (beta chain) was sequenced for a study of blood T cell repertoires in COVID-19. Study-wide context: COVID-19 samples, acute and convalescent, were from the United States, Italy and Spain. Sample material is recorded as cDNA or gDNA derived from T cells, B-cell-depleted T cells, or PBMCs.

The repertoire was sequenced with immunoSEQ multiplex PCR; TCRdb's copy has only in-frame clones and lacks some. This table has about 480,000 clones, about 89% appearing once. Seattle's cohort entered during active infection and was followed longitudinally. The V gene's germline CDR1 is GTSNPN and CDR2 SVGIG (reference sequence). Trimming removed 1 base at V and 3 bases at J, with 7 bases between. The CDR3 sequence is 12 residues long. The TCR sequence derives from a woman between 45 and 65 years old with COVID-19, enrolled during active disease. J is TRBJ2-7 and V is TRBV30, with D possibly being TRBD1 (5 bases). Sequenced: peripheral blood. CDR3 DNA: TGTGCCTGGAGTGGACAGTTCTACGAGCAGTACTTC. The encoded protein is CAWSGQFYEQYF. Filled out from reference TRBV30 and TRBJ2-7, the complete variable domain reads SQTIHQWPATLVQPVGSPLSLECTVEGTSNPNLYWYRQAAGRGLQLLFYSVGIGQISSEVPQNLSASRPQDRQFILSSKKLLLSDSGFYLCAWSGQFYEQYFGPGTRLTVT.